This T cell receptor (beta chain) was profiled in a study of blood T cell repertoires in COVID-19. Study at large: Samples representing acute and convalescent COVID-19 were sourced from the United States, Italy and Spain. PBMCs, B-cell-depleted T cells, or T cells were the source of the cDNA or gDNA that made up the material.

The CDR3 has 18 amino acids. Germline trimming cut 2 bases from V and 7 bases from J; bases unmatched to any gene: 14. From germline, CDR1 is SNHLY and CDR2 FYNNEI. In the source study's methods: Amplification of reference gene primers was used by the study to estimate nucleated cell counts. Measured with immunoSEQ multiplex PCR; TCRdb has only the in-frame clones, and not every one. D and trimming come from the DNA, and the V and J calls and clone size come from that table. This table has over 200,000 clones, 70% to 90% appearing once. Material: PBMCs or T cells enriched from blood (not recorded which). The sequence came from a woman in her forties or fifties who had recovered from COVID-19. The chain combines TRBV2 with TRBJ2-1; 10 bases agree with TRBD2. The CDR3 protein is CASSERGVAGGGSNEQFF. CDR3 bases: TGTGCCAGCAGTGAACGGGGGGTAGCGGGAGGAGGATCGAATGAGCAGTTCTTC.